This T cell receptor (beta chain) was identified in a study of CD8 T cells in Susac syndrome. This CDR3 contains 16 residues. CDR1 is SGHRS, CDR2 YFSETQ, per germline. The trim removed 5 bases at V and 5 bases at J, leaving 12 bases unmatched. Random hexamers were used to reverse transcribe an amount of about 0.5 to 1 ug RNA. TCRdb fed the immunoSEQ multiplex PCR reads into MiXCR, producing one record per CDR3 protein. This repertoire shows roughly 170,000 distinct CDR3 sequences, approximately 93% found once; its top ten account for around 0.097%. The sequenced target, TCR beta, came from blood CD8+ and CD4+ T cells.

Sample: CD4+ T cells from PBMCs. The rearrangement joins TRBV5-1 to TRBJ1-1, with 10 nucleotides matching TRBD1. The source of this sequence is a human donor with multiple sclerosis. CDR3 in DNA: TGCGCCAGCAGAGCCGGGACAGGGGCCTCTGTGACTGAAGCTTTCTTT. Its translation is CASRAGTGASVTEAFF.